A single sample is the source of the 2 T cell receptor beta chains below, sequenced in a study of identifying expanded T cells in peripheral blood. The repertoire was sequenced with immunoSEQ multiplex PCR; TCRdb's copy has only in-frame clones and lacks some. The data show 95,000 or so clones, around 87% seen once. Sample: blood. Receptor source: a person aged 18 to 75 in good health.

The chain recombines TRBV20-1 with TRBJ1-2; maybe TRBD1 (5 bases). The CDR3 is 11 amino acids. Between the trimmed V and J ends, which lost 8 bases and 6 bases, there was a span of 13 bases. CDR1 and CDR2 (germline): DFQATT, SNEGSKA (reference sequence). CDR3 DNA sequence: TGCAGTACCCTGAGGGGAGATGGCTACACCTTC. Protein: CSTLRGDGYTF.

The chain couples TRBV4-3 to TRBJ1-5, with D uncertain. The CDR3 length is 15 residues. The V end lost 0 bases, the J end lost 9 bases, and 15 bases lay between the germline ends. Germline V lookup: CDR1 LGHNA, CDR2 YSLEER. Here the CDR3 reads CASSQDSSGFGPQHF. In nucleotides, the CDR3 is TGCGCCAGCAGCCAAGATAGCTCGGGTTTCGGGCCCCAGCATTTT.